Below are 8 T cell receptor beta chains sequenced from a single sample in a study of early T cells in non-severe SARS-CoV-2 infection (dated by TCRdb to about 2021). The library came from 5' RACE. Sequenced on a NextSeq 500. Using fastp trimming at Q25 and MiXCR clonotype assembly, TCRdb reanalyzed the public sequencing data and kept in-frame beta chains. Entries are consolidated by CDR3 protein sequence, retaining the most common genes and DNA. The sample data list about 72,000 distinct CDR3 sequences, and 10% of these were observed just once. The top ten constitute around 7.3% of the sample. The sample here was whole blood, taken at baseline. The receptors were sampled from an adult who was a healthcare worker with PCR-confirmed SARS-CoV-2 infection or an uninfected control (not recorded which).

The chain recombines TRBV19 with TRBJ2-1, with 7 bases matching TRBD2. The J segment lost 7 bases and the V segment lost 3 bases, leaving 6 bases of the junction unmatched. CDR1 and CDR2 from the germline V gene are LNHDA and SQIVND (reference sequence). CDR3 length: 14 residues. CDR3 loop: CASSIGLVRNEQFF. The CDR3 bases are TGTGCCAGTAGTATCGGACTAGTACGGAATGAGCAGTTCTTC.

The V and J genes are TRBV10-3 and TRBJ2-5; 9 bases line up with TRBD2. Germline V CDR1 and CDR2: ENHRY, SYGVKD. This CDR3 is 17 amino acids long. V shed 6 bases and J 4 bases; nucleotides not matched to a gene: 15. In nucleotides, the CDR3 is TGTGCCATCAGCGAGGATGCGGCGGGGGGGAACCTAGAGACCCAGTACTTC. Its protein is CAISEDAAGGNLETQYF.

The genes are TRBV19 and TRBJ1-5; possibly TRBD1 for D (6 bases). Per the germline V gene, CDR1 is LNHDA and CDR2 is SQIVND (reference sequence). Trimming took off 5 bases at V and 4 bases at J, with 15 bases between the two ends. The length of the CDR3 is 15 residues. The CDR3 protein is CASSPVDRENQPQHF. The CDR3 DNA reads as TGTGCCAGTAGTCCTGTGGACAGAGAAAATCAGCCCCAGCATTTT.

With regard to this clonotype: Mismatch with germline at one junction end may stem from a read error. The V call is TRBV7-7, the J call TRBJ2-2; D perhaps matches TRBD2 (5 bases). Germline-derived CDR1 and CDR2 are SSHAT and FNYEAQ (reference sequence). The CDR3 spans 15 residues. CDR3 sequence reads: CASSLANSLTGELFF. The CDR3 bases are TGTGCTAGCAGCTTAGCGAACAGCCTCACCGGGGAGCTGTTTTTT. Complete variable domain (other parts from reference TRBV7-7 and TRBJ2-2): GAGVSQSPRYKVTKRGQDVTLRCDPISSHATLYWYQQALGQGPEFLTYFNYEAQPDKSGLPSDRFSAERPEGSISTLTIQRTEQRDSAMYRCASSLANSLTGELFFGEGSRLTVL.

This clonotype came up a few times. V usage is TRBV30 and J usage is TRBJ1-4; D gene ambiguous. The CDR3 has 14 residues. Germline lookup yields CDR1 GTSNPN and CDR2 SVGIG (reference sequence). With 1 base removed from V and 7 bases from J, the gap between germline ends came to 13 bases. The CDR3 sequence is CAWSEYGFGEKLFF. The CDR3 DNA is TGTGCCTGGAGTGAATACGGGTTTGGTGAAAAACTGTTTTTT.

This clonotype was recorded at least ten times. CDR3 nucleotides: TGTGCCAGCAGTTTAGCTAGCGGGGGCCCCACAGATACGCAGTATTTT. Amino acid sequence: CASSLASGGPTDTQYF. The chain employs TRBV12-3 or TRBV12-4 and TRBJ2-3; the match to TRBD2 covers 9 bases. With V trimmed by 0 bases and J by 2 bases, 3 bases remained unmatched. The CDR3 runs 16 residues.

This clonotype has just a few counts. The CDR3 bases are TGTGCCAGCAGCCCCCCGGTCTCTGGGGCCAACGTCCTGACTTTC. Protein sequence: CASSPPVSGANVLTF. The chain employs TRBV7-8 and TRBJ2-6; no clear D gene. Trimming shortened V by 5 bases and J by 0 bases, and 8 bases separated the two germline ends. This CDR3 contains 15 residues. The germline V gene has CDR1 SGHVS and CDR2 FQNEAQ.

V is TRBV5-5 and J is TRBJ1-2, with a tentative D call TRBD1 (5 bases). Germline V CDR1 and CDR2: SGHKS, YYEKEE (reference sequence). The CDR3 runs 18 residues. V dropped 1 base and J dropped 2 bases, with 21 bases sitting between them. CDR3 sequence: CASSLNPQGRGENYGYTF. CDR3 bases: TGTGCCAGCAGCTTGAATCCGCAGGGAAGGGGAGAGAACTATGGCTACACCTTC.